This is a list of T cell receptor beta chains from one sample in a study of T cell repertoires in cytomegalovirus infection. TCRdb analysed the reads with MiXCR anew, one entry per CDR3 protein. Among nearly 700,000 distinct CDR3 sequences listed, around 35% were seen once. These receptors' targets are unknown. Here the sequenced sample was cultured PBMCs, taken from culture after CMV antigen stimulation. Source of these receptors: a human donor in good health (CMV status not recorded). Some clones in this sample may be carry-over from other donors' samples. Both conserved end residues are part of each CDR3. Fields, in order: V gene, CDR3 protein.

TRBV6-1,CASTKEGDTEAFF
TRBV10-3,CAIGRSNQPQHF
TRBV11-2,CASSPTATLYEQYF
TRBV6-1,CASSPLAGVYTGELFF
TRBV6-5,CASSYSNRRNTEAFF
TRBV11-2,CASSWTGWNGNEQFF
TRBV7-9,CASSPPDWTDTQYF
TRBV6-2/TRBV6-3,CASSYAGETQYF
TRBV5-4,CASSRGTGGTDTQYF
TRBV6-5,CASSYSTRTDTQYF
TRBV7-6,CASSSIRDQADTQYF
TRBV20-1,CSARQPNTEAFF
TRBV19,CATSNYGYTF
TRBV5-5,CASSLYPDGRVQPQHF
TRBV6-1,CASSEGLSPGYNEQFF
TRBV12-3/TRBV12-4,CASSEVVGTQYF
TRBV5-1,CASSLAGWGSPLHF
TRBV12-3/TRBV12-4,CASSYVGSYEQYF
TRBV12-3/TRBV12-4,CASSLGKGTQETQYF
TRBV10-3,CAISSDRGAAEQFF
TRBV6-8,CASTRGALSTDTQYF
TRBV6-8,CASSYPGQDNQPQHF
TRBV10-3,CAISDNGRVSDEQFF
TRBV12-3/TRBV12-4,CASSLRLQTQYF
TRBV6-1,CASSQDRGETEAFF
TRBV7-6,CASSFDRDFGFEQYF
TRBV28,CASSNPGVHEQYF
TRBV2,CASGQAWGPSSYEQYF
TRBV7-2,CASSLALGGAGGIYF
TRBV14,CASSQIRGGKNIQYF
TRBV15,CATSQRGLTEAFF
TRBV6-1,CASTGGQLYNSPLHF
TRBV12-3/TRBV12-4,CASRSTSRSTDTQYF
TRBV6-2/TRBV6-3,CASSRGQGEQFF
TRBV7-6,CASSLAASGGADTQYF
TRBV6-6,CASGRGQSYEQYF
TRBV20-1,CSARDRRRGGNEQFF
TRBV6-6,CASSGSAPYNEQFF
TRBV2,CASSIAGGPFYEQFF
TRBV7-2,CASSLWGRNEQFF
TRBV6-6,CASSRAVFSNEQFF
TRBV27,CASSVTGTGGNNEQFF
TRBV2,CAKGGSTEKLFF
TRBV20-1,CSARRGPSYEQYF
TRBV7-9,CASSVARLAGPSEQFF
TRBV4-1,CASSQEIGLAGLEQYF
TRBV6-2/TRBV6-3,CASSRSGLAGETQYF
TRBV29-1,CSVLLEREGNEQFF
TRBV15,CATSRALSSYEQYF
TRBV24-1,CATSAGTSGSRETQYF
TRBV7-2,CASSSRRTGVAQHF
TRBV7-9,CASSSWTSTDTQYF
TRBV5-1,CASSPATGFGDEKLFF